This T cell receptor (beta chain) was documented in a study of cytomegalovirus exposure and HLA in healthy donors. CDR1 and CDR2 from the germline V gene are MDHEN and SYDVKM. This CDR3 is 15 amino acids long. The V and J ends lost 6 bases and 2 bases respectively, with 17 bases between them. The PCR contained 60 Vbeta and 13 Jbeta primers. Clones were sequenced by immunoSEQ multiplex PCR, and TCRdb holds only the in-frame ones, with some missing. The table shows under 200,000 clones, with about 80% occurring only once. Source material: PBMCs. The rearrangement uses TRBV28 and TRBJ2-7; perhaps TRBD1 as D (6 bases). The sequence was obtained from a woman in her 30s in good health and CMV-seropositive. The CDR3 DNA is TGTGCCAGCAGCCTAACAGGGCCGGGCCCCTACGAGCAGTACTTC. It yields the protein CASSLTGPGPYEQYF.